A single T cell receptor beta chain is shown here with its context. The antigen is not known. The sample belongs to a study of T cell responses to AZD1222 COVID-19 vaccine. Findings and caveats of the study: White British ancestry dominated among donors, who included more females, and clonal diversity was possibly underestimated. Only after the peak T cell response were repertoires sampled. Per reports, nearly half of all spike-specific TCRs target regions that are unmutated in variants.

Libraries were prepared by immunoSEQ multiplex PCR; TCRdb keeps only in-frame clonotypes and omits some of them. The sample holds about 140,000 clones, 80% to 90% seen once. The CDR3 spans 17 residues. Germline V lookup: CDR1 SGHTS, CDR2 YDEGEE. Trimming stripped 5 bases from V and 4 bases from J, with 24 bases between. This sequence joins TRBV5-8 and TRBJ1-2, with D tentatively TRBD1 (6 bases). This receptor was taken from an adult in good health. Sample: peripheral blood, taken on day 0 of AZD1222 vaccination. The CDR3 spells CASRQPQGTKRSYGYTF. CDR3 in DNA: TGTGCCAGCAGGCAACCACAGGGAACGAAGAGGTCCTATGGCTACACCTTC.